This TCR beta chain was retrieved from a study of neurological immune-mediated disorders. Study-wide results and limits: The absence of any CDR3 amino acid sequence shared by expanded clones across subjects suggests that repertoires were private in all groups. The study found the most TCR clonal expansion in HTLV-1-associated myelopathy and the least in multiple sclerosis, below healthy controls.

The cDNA was generated by 5'RACE with 10-nucleotide random UMIs. In TCRdb, the 5' RACE reads were re-called with MiXCR into one record per CDR3 protein. This sample has roughly 52,000 distinct CDR3 sequences, with around 5.3% found just once. The trim removed 5 bases at V and 8 bases at J, leaving 4 bases unmatched. The CDR3 covers 14 residues. CDR1 and CDR2 from the germline V gene are KGHDR and SFDVKD. Libraries from sorted cells each used about 990,000 CD4+ or CD8+ T cells. With regard to this clonotype: What it binds is unknown.

Sequencing input: CD4+ T cells from blood. The chain is built from TRBV24-1 and TRBJ2-1; the match to TRBD1 covers 11 bases. This TCR was sampled from a woman younger than 30 with multiple sclerosis. Here the CDR3 DNA reads TGTGCCACCAGTGCCCCGGGACAGGGGGATGAGCAGTTCTTC. Protein product: CATSAPGQGDEQFF.